The clone carrying this T cell receptor beta chain was seen a few times. The CDR3 loop spans 14 amino acids. CDR1 SEHNR and CDR2 FQNEAQ come from the germline V gene (reference sequence). The ends were cut back, 5 bases at V and 6 bases at J, with 14 bases in the middle. TCRdb re-called the 5' RACE reads through MiXCR, storing one row per CDR3 protein. This sample has roughly 160,000 distinct CDR3 sequences; 9.3% occur once, and the top ten carry approximately 35%. The data derive from a study of T cells after yellow fever vaccination. The receptor's source is a man in his late teens or twenties who received the YFV17D yellow fever vaccine. The source was CD8+ T cells sorted from PBMCs, collected 45 days after the yellow fever booster vaccination. V is TRBV7-9 and J is TRBJ2-1; D is possibly TRBD2 (6 bases). CDR3 coding DNA: TGTGCCAGCAGCATAGGAGGGTGGGCCAATGAGCAGTTCTTC. Translating gives CASSIGGWANEQFF.